Given below is one T cell receptor (beta chain) in context. The data belong to a study of shared clonotypes between healthy human individuals. Repertoires were generated with immunoSEQ multiplex PCR, while TCRdb's copy carries only in-frame clones and drops some. The sample has over 1.4 million clones, 96% seen once. The sequence came from a man aged 30 to 45 in good health. Input material: naive CD4+ T cells sorted from blood. Stated subset: CD45RA+ positively selected.

CDR3 nucleotides: TGTGCCAGCAGCCAACCCCGGGCGGGGAGAGACTACGAGCAGTACTTC. Translated, it gives CASSQPRAGRDYEQYF. The rearrangement links TRBV14 to TRBJ2-7; D perhaps matches TRBD2 (6 bases). V was pared by 2 bases and J by 3 bases, with 17 bases between. Germline-derived CDR1 and CDR2 are SGHDN and FVKESK. This CDR3 comprises 16 residues.